These 10 T cell receptor beta chains were all obtained from the same sample, sequenced in a study of radiotherapy plus CTLA-4 blockade in lung cancer. Here immunoSEQ multiplex PCR was the method, and the copy in TCRdb shows in-frame clones only, minus some. The table lists about 77,000 clones, approximately 73% of them singletons. The sample was peripheral blood, taken from a patient treated with radiotherapy plus ipilimumab. The receptors here all came from a human donor with non-small cell lung cancer whose response to radiotherapy plus ipilimumab could not be evaluated.

This clone was observed a few times. The chain couples TRBV7-8 to TRBJ1-6, with 10 bases matching TRBD1. The CDR3 extends over 14 amino acids. Germline loops: CDR1 SGHVS, CDR2 FQNEAQ. With V trimmed by 4 bases and J by 7 bases, 1 base remained unmatched. The CDR3: CASSSGQGNSPLHF. In DNA form, the CDR3 reads TGTGCCAGCAGCTCGGGACAGGGGAATTCACCCCTCCACTTT.

This clone was observed a few times. The chain recombines TRBV5-1 with TRBJ1-4, with 7 positions matching TRBD1. Germline CDR1 is SGHRS and CDR2 is YFSETQ. The CDR3 is made up of 12 amino acids. With 4 bases clipped from V and 7 bases from J, the junction kept 1 base outside the gene matches. CDR3 in amino acids: CASSRQGEKLFF. The DNA for the CDR3 is TGCGCCAGCAGCCGACAGGGTGAAAAACTGTTTTTT.

The V gene is TRBV12-5, the J gene TRBJ2-1; D unresolved. The CDR3 is made up of 14 amino acids. The V end was cut by 1 base, the J end by 3 bases, with 7 bases between. Germline V gives CDR1 LGHNT, CDR2 FRNRAP. In nucleotides, the CDR3 is TGTGCTAGTGGTTTGGAGACTTACTACAATGAGCAGTTCTTC. Its protein product is CASGLETYYNEQFF.

This sequence joins TRBV4-3 and TRBJ2-1; D ambiguous. This CDR3 has 13 amino acids. The germline V gene encodes CDR1 LGHNA and CDR2 YSLEER. V lost 0 bases and J lost 5, with 5 bases in between. CDR3 in DNA: TGCGCCAGCAGCCAAGAACCTAACAATGAGCAGTTCTTC. Translating it yields CASSQEPNNEQFF.

As DNA, the CDR3 is TGTGCCAGCAGCTCGGGAGCGGGAGGCCCGAAAGGTGAGCAGTACTTC. It is translated as CASSSGAGGPKGEQYF. This sequence joins TRBV7-9 and TRBJ2-7, with 9 bases lining up with TRBD2. The CDR3 has 16 residues. V dropped 4 bases and J dropped 7; count of bases not matched to a gene: 14. Germline values: CDR1 SEHNR, CDR2 FQNEAQ (reference sequence).

The chain is built from TRBV6-6 and TRBJ2-2, with D possibly being TRBD1 (6 bases). Germline V gene data show CDR1 as MNHNY and CDR2 as SVGAGI (reference sequence). This CDR3 is 15 amino acids long. V was shortened by 7 bases and J by 7 bases, with 19 bases between the two germline ends. CDR3 coding DNA: TGTGCCAGCATACTACAGGGTGGGATGGGCGGGGAGCTGTTTTTT. Translated, it gives CASILQGGMGGELFF.

The J gene is TRBJ1-1, the V gene TRBV7-9; no reliable D call. The CDR3 has 15 amino acids. Trimming removed 5 bases from V and 4 bases from J, with 17 bases in between. Germline V lookup: CDR1 SEHNR, CDR2 FQNEAQ (reference sequence). CDR3 sequence (DNA): TGTGCCAGCAGCAAATGGAGGGCGGAGCGCACTGAAGCTTTCTTT. This codes for CASSKWRAERTEAFF.

This chain uses TRBV6-5 with TRBJ2-1; the D gene is possibly TRBD2 (6 bases). This CDR3 is built from 14 residues. Per the germline V gene, CDR1 is MNHEY and CDR2 is SVGAGI. Deletions cut 2 bases from V and 6 bases from J, with 11 bases between. This CDR3 is CASSYARLVNEQFF. CDR3 sequence (DNA): TGTGCCAGCAGTTACGCTAGACTAGTCAATGAGCAGTTCTTC.

The chain is built from TRBV7-2 and TRBJ2-7; 10 positions agree with TRBD1. Trimming removed 5 bases from V and 6 bases from J; junction bases left unmatched: 13. CDR3 length: 16 residues. From germline, CDR1 is SGHTA and CDR2 FQGNSA. CDR3 protein: CASSPNWGQGFVEQYF. The CDR3 nucleotides are TGTGCCAGCAGCCCCAACTGGGGACAGGGGTTCGTCGAGCAGTACTTC.

The chain couples TRBV15 to TRBJ2-5; tentatively, D is TRBD1 (5 bases). The CDR3 length is 15 residues. V was clipped by 0 bases and J by 1 base, with 9 bases between them. The germline CDR1 and CDR2 sequences are LNHNV and YYDKDF (reference sequence). CDR3 DNA sequence: TGTGCCACCAGCAGAGATCAGGGCTCCCAAGAGACCCAGTACTTC. Translation: CATSRDQGSQETQYF. Full variable domain (rest looked up from reference TRBV15 and TRBJ2-5): DAMVIQNPRYQVTQFGKPVTLSCSQTLNHNVMYWYQQKSSQAPKLLFHYYDKDFNNEADTPDNFQSRRPNTSFCFLDIRSPGLGDTAMYLCATSRDQGSQETQYFGPGTRLLVL.